The rows below give T cell receptor beta chains drawn from one sample of a study of T cell changes during pregnancy in multiple sclerosis. The table came from immunoSEQ multiplex PCR; TCRdb's copy has only in-frame clones and leaves some out. The sample lists some 77,000 clones; 90% to 95% were seen once. The sample in question was CD4+ T cells from peripheral blood mononuclear cells, obtained before pregnancy. These receptors were collected from a female donor with multiple sclerosis, enrolled in a pregnancy study. Both conserved end residues are part of each CDR3. Fields, in order: D gene, clone size, V gene, J gene, CDR3 length, CDR3 protein, CDR3 DNA. A D gene is named only where the DNA matches it firmly. Some rows mark clone size as missing; the rest say once, few, many or name a class of expanded clone.

TRBD1	.	TRBV5-1	TRBJ1-1	15	CASTLPGTGATEAFF	TGCGCCAGCACCTTACCCGGGACAGGGGCCACTGAAGCTTTCTTT
.	.	TRBV7-9	TRBJ1-5	16	CASSSGLAGFNQPQHF	TGTGCCAGCAGCTCCGGGCTGGCGGGTTTCAATCAGCCCCAGCATTTT
.	.	TRBV18	TRBJ1-2	15	CASSLGQGSNYGYTF	TGTGCCAGCTCCCTGGGGCAGGGATCTAACTATGGCTACACCTTC
.	.	TRBV28	TRBJ2-3	14	CASSSVRFTDTQYF	TGTGCCAGCAGTTCGGTGCGGTTCACAGATACGCAGTATTTT
.	.	TRBV7-9	TRBJ1-5	14	CASSLEGSNQPQHF	TGTGCCAGCAGCTTAGAGGGGAGCAATCAGCCCCAGCATTTT
TRBD1	.	TRBV5-1	TRBJ1-1	14	CASSGGTGSTEAFF	TGCGCCAGCAGCGGGGGGACAGGAAGCACTGAAGCTTTCTTT
TRBD2	.	TRBV5-1	TRBJ2-3	14	CASSLERGPDTQYF	TGCGCCAGCAGCTTGGAGCGGGGCCCAGATACGCAGTATTTT
TRBD1	.	TRBV30	TRBJ1-4	16	CAWRAGTGGRWEKLFF	TGTGCCTGGAGGGCCGGGACAGGGGGCCGGTGGGAAAAACTGTTTTTT
TRBD2	.	TRBV10-1	TRBJ2-3	16	CASSEPSGRTTDTQYF	TGCGCCAGCAGTGAACCTAGCGGGAGGACCACAGATACGCAGTATTTT
.	.	TRBV14	TRBJ1-2	15	CASSQDPVVDTDYTF	TGTGCCAGCAGCCAAGATCCGGTGGTGGACACCGACTACACCTTC
TRBD1	.	TRBV14	TRBJ2-5	15	CASSQADRGAETQYF	TGTGCCAGCAGCCAAGCGGACAGGGGCGCAGAGACCCAGTACTTC
TRBD1	.	TRBV5-5	TRBJ1-6	18	CASSTPQGASSYNSPLHF	TGTGCCAGCAGCACCCCACAGGGGGCGAGCTCCTATAATTCACCCCTCCACTTT
.	.	TRBV5-1	TRBJ2-1	14	CASSPLSSYNEQFF	TGCGCCAGCAGCCCCCTTAGCTCCTACAATGAGCAGTTCTTC
TRBD2	few	TRBV19	TRBJ2-1	16	CASSIGWTSGMNEQFF	TGTGCCAGTAGTATTGGGTGGACTAGCGGGATGAATGAGCAGTTCTTC
.	.	TRBV18	TRBJ1-1	15	CASSPRTPENTEAFF	TGTGCCAGCTCACCGAGGACACCAGAAAACACTGAAGCTTTCTTT
.	.	TRBV2	TRBJ1-2	15	CASSGGGRGDYGYTF	TGTGCCAGCAGTGGGGGGGGGCGTGGGGACTATGGCTACACCTTC
.	few	TRBV6-1	TRBJ1-2	13	CASSASGRYGYTF	TGTGCCAGCAGTGCCTCGGGTCGTTATGGCTACACCTTC
.	.	TRBV7-3	TRBJ1-1	15	CASSLIPERPPEAFF	TGTGCCAGCAGCCTCATTCCGGAGCGCCCACCTGAAGCTTTCTTT
.	.	TRBV19	TRBJ1-1	13	CASQVGRNTEAFF	TGTGCCAGTCAAGTGGGCAGGAACACTGAAGCTTTCTTT
TRBD2	.	TRBV7-3	TRBJ2-3	17	CASSLTLPGTRGGTQYF	TGTGCCAGCAGCTTAACCCTCCCCGGGACTAGGGGGGGTACGCAGTATTTT